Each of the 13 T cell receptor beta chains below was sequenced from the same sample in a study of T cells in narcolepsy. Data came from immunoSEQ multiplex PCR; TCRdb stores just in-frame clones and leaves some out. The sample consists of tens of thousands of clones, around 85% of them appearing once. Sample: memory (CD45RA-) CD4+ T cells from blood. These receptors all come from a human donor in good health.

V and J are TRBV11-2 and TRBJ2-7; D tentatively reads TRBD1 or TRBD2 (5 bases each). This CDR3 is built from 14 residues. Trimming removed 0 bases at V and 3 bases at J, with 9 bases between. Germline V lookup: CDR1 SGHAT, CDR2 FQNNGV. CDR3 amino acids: CASSLEGTYYEQYF. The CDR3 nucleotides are TGTGCCAGCAGCTTAGAAGGGACCTACTACGAGCAGTACTTC.

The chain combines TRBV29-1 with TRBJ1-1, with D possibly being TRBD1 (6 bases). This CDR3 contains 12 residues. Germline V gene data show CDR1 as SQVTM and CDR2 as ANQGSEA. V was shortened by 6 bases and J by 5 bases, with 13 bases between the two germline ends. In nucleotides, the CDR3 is TGCAGCGTCCTACAGGGCAGGACTGAAGCTTTCTTT. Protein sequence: CSVLQGRTEAFF.

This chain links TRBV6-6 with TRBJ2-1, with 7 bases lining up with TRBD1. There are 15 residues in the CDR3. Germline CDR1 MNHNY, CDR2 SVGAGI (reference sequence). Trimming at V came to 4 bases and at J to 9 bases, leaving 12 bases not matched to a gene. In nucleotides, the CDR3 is TGTGCCAGCAGTTCCCCAACAGGGGTTGCGGGTGAGCAGTTCTTC. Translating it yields CASSSPTGVAGEQFF.

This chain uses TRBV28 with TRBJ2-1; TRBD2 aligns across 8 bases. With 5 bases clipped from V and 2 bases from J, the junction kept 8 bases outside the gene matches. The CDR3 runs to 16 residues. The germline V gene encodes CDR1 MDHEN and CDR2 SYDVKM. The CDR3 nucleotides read TGTGCCAGCAGTCCCCCGGGTAGCGGGACCTACAATGAGCAGTTCTTC. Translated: CASSPPGSGTYNEQFF.

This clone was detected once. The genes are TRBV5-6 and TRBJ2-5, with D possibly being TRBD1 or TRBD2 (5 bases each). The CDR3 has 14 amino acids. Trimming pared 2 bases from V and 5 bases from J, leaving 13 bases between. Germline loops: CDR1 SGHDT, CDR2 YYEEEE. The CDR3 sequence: CASSFPGAGETQYF. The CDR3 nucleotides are TGTGCCAGCAGCTTCCCCGGGGCCGGGGAGACCCAGTACTTC.

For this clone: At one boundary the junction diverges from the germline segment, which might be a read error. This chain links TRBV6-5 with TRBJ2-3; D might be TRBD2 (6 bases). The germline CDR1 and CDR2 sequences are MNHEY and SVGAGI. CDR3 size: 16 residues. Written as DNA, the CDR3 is TGTGCCAGCACTTACGAGATAGCGGACTTCACAGATACGCAGTATTTT. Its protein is CASTYEIADFTDTQYF.

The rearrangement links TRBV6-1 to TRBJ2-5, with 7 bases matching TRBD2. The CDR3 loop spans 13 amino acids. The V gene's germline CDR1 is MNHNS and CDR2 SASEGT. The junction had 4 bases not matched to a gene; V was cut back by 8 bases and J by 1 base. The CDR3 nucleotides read TGTGCCAGCTGGGCGGGAGCCCAAGAGACCCAGTACTTC. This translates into CASWAGAQETQYF.

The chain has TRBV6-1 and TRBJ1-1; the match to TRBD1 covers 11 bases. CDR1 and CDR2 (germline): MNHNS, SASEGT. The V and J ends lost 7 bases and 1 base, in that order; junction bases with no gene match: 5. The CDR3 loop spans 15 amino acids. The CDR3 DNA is TGTGCCAGCATCTTGGACAGGGGGCAGAACACTGAAGCTTTCTTT. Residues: CASILDRGQNTEAFF.

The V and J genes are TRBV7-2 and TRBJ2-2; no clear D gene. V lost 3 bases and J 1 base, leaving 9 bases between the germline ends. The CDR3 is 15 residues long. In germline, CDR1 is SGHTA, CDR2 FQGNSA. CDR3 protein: CASSFDGVNTGELFF. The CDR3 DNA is TGTGCCAGCAGCTTTGATGGGGTGAACACCGGGGAGCTGTTTTTT.

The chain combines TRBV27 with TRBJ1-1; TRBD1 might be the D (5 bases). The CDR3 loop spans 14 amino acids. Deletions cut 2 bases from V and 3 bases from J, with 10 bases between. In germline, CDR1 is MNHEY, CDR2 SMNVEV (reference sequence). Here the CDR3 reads CASSLEGRDTEAFF. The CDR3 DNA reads TGTGCCAGCAGTTTAGAGGGGAGGGACACTGAAGCTTTCTTT.

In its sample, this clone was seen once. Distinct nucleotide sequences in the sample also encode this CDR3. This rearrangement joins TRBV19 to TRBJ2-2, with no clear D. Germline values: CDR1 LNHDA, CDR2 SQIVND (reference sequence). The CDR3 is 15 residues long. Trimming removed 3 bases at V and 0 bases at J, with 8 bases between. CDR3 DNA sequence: TGTGCCAGTAGTATTTCAGCTGCGAACACCGGGGAGCTGTTTTTT. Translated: CASSISAANTGELFF.

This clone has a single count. The CDR3 nucleotides read TGTGCCAGCAGTTTACTCGGGGGGGAGACCTACGAGCAGTACTTC. Its translation: CASSLLGGETYEQYF. This sequence joins TRBV27 and TRBJ2-7, with 8 positions matching TRBD2. Per the germline V gene, CDR1 is MNHEY and CDR2 is SMNVEV (reference sequence). CDR3 length equals 15 residues. V shed 2 bases, J shed 2 bases, and the junction held 5 bases outside the gene matches.

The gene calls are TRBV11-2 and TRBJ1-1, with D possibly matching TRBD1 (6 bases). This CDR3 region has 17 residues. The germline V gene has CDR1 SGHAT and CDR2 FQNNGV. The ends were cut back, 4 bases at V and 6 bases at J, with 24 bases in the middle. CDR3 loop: CASSSSQTAGVDAEAFF. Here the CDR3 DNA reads TGTGCCAGCAGCTCGTCCCAGACGGCAGGGGTTGACGCTGAAGCTTTCTTT. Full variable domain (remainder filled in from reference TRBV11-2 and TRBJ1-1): EAGVAQSPRYKIIEKRQSVAFWCNPISGHATLYWYQQILGQGPKLLIQFQNNGVVDDSQLPKDRFSAERLKGVDSTLKIQPAKLEDSAVYLCASSSSQTAGVDAEAFFGQGTRLTVV.